These T cell receptor beta chains were read from a single sample in a study of T cell responses to AZD1222 COVID-19 vaccine. Libraries were prepared by immunoSEQ multiplex PCR; TCRdb keeps only in-frame clonotypes and omits some of them. The sample has about 94,000 clones, more than 70% seen once. This specimen consisted of peripheral blood, obtained on day 0 of AZD1222 vaccination. The origin of the receptors is an adult in good health. Both conserved end residues are part of each CDR3. A D gene is named only where the DNA matches it firmly.

v_call	d_call	j_call	cdr3_aa
TRBV6-6	TRBD1	TRBJ1-4	CASSSLQGGEKLFF
TRBV10-3	NA	TRBJ1-4	CAISEFKGANEKLFF
TRBV14	NA	TRBJ1-2	CASSPGGIGNGYTF
TRBV2	NA	TRBJ1-3	CASSVGPLSSGNTIYF
TRBV5-8	NA	TRBJ2-7	CASSFRGAGEQYF
TRBV19	NA	TRBJ1-1	CASKGRDPEAFF
TRBV19	NA	TRBJ2-2	CASNPGGNTGELFF
TRBV19	NA	TRBJ2-4	CASSISVAKNIQYF
TRBV11-3	NA	TRBJ2-1	CASSLQGRANEQFF
TRBV29-1	NA	TRBJ1-1	CSVVMSATEAFF
TRBV7-9	NA	TRBJ2-5	CASSLSGGETQYF
TRBV3-1/TRBV3-2	TRBD2	TRBJ2-1	CASSHTGGGDEQFF
TRBV5-1	NA	TRBJ2-7	CASSLGAEPYEQYF
TRBV5-3	TRBD1	TRBJ2-7	CARSHSYQDRGLGEQYF
TRBV7-9	TRBD1	TRBJ2-5	CASSSRTGSIETQYF
TRBV14	NA	TRBJ1-4	CASSQGQLGEKLFF
TRBV6-2/TRBV6-3	NA	TRBJ2-1	CASSYSGQTGNEQFF
TRBV7-3	TRBD1	TRBJ2-1	CASSLIPGTGKINEQFF
TRBV19	NA	TRBJ1-2	CASSQRGAPNYGYTF
TRBV30	TRBD1	TRBJ2-1	CARTRDRAYNEQFF
TRBV29-1	NA	TRBJ1-1	CSVLRARGIAEAFF
TRBV18	TRBD1	TRBJ2-7	CASSSRTGRTYEQYF
TRBV6-5	NA	TRBJ1-2	CASSYREYYGYTF
TRBV7-6	TRBD1	TRBJ2-1	CASSARQGIDEQFF
TRBV7-2	TRBD1	TRBJ2-7	CASSRDSASYEQYF
TRBV5-1	TRBD1	TRBJ1-2	CASSISTGIYGYTF
TRBV19	NA	TRBJ1-1	CASRERLNTEAFF
TRBV5-4	TRBD1	TRBJ2-2	CASSSRQGYTGELFF
TRBV7-2	NA	TRBJ1-1	CASSLNLGPKRTEAFF
TRBV25-1	NA	TRBJ1-2	CASSEKRSSGYTF
TRBV5-1	TRBD2	TRBJ2-1	CASSSLRTSGGADEQFF
TRBV5-1	TRBD2	TRBJ2-1	CASSLAIAGGNEQFF
TRBV6-5	TRBD1	TRBJ1-2	CASSYGGTGSGGYTF
TRBV28	NA	TRBJ2-5	CASSYQSGGYVETQYF
TRBV25-1	NA	TRBJ2-2	CASRENTGELFF
TRBV5-1	NA	TRBJ2-6	CASSTTVSGANVLTF
TRBV7-8	NA	TRBJ1-2	CASSLRTRGYYGYTF
TRBV6-5	TRBD2	TRBJ2-2	CASSDSGGRSGELFF
TRBV29-1	NA	TRBJ2-3	CSVGDPGSTDTQYF
TRBV30	NA	TRBJ1-2	CAWSVQGGGGYTF
TRBV29-1	TRBD1	TRBJ2-1	CSVGVGQGYNEQFF
TRBV23-1	NA	TRBJ2-3	CASSPRSGPIPTDTQYF
TRBV6-6	NA	TRBJ1-2	CASSPGLLGSANYGYTF
TRBV28	NA	TRBJ2-7	CASNPMGRTFRYEQYF
TRBV14	NA	TRBJ2-2	CASSLAGTGELFF
TRBV5-4	NA	TRBJ2-3	CASSQVSGDTQYF
TRBV6-1	TRBD1	TRBJ1-4	CASSEPRDRYFNEKLFF
TRBV5-4	NA	TRBJ1-2	CASSPGGGINGGYTF
TRBV6-2/TRBV6-3	TRBD1	TRBJ2-3	CASSYSGGQGRTDTQYF
TRBV6-4	TRBD1	TRBJ2-7	CASSDGTGTTQYF
TRBV28	NA	TRBJ2-2	CASSFLGDPNTGELFF